Below are 7 T cell receptor beta chains sequenced from a single sample in a study of blood T cell repertoires in COVID-19. Clones were sequenced by immunoSEQ multiplex PCR, and TCRdb holds only the in-frame ones, with some missing. The repertoire has some 100,000 clones, about 86% of them found once; the top ten carry 6.5% to 9.5%. Sequencing was done on a sample of peripheral blood. These receptors originate from a woman aged 70-85 years with acute or convalescent COVID-19.

This chain uses TRBV12-5 with TRBJ2-5; TRBD2 matches 10 bases. The CDR3 totals 18 residues. Losses at the gene ends were 2 bases for V and 0 bases for J; bases not matched to a gene: 9. Germline-derived CDR1 and CDR2 are LGHNT and FRNRAP. The CDR3 bases are TGTGCTAGTGGTTTGTCCCCGGGTCTAGCGGGGGACCAAGAGACCCAGTACTTC. Its translation: CASGLSPGLAGDQETQYF.

The rearrangement uses TRBV3-1 (or the pseudogene TRBV3-2) and TRBJ2-2, with D maybe TRBD1 (5 bases). The CDR3 is made up of 16 amino acids. Trimming pared 1 base from V and 5 bases from J, leaving 14 bases between. Germline V gives CDR1 LGHDT, CDR2 YNNKEL (reference sequence). CDR3 amino acids: CASSQVLGVRTGELFF. CDR3 DNA sequence: TGTGCCAGCAGCCAAGTTTTAGGGGTAAGGACCGGGGAGCTGTTTTTT.

The gene calls are TRBV27 and TRBJ2-6, with a possible D match to TRBD1 (6 bases). The CDR3 runs 16 residues. CDR1 and CDR2 from the germline V gene are MNHEY and SMNVEV (reference sequence). The V end lost 7 bases, the J end lost 2 bases, and 15 bases lay between the germline ends. The CDR3 DNA reads as TGTGCCAGCACCACTAGGGGGAGAACTGGGGCCAACGTCCTGACTTTC. Encoded protein: CASTTRGRTGANVLTF.

The chain links TRBV3-1 (or the pseudogene TRBV3-2) to TRBJ1-2, with a tentative D call TRBD1 (5 bases). There are 16 residues in the CDR3. Trimming cost V 1 base and J 8 bases, with 20 bases left between them. Germline V lookup: CDR1 LGHDT, CDR2 YNNKEL (reference sequence). In DNA form, the CDR3 reads TGTGCCAGCAGCCAAGCCTCACCCACCAGACAGATCGGCTACACCTTC. It yields the protein CASSQASPTRQIGYTF.

The chain joins TRBV28 to TRBJ1-1; D possibly corresponds to TRBD1 (6 bases). The CDR3 consists of 13 residues. In germline, CDR1 is MDHEN, CDR2 SYDVKM. The V gene lost 6 bases and the J gene lost 3 bases, with 11 bases spanning the gap. Here the CDR3 DNA reads TGTGCCAGCAGACAGGGAGGGCACACTGAAGCTTTCTTT. Translation: CASRQGGHTEAFF.

This CDR3 is CASRPGQVNQPQHF. The CDR3 coding sequence is TGTGCCAGCAGACCCGGACAGGTCAATCAGCCCCAGCATTTT. The chain couples TRBV27 to TRBJ1-5, with TRBD1 identical over 7 bases. CDR1 is MNHEY and CDR2 is SMNVEV in the germline V gene (reference sequence). J was trimmed by 3 bases and V by 6 bases; bases with no gene match: 5. The length of the CDR3 is 14 residues.

This chain links TRBV3-1 (or the pseudogene TRBV3-2) with TRBJ2-3, with a possible D match to TRBD1 (6 bases). Germline V gene data show CDR1 as LGHDT and CDR2 as YNNKEL (reference sequence). The V end was cut by 4 bases, the J end by 6 bases, with 11 bases between. This CDR3 has 13 amino acids. The DNA for the CDR3 is TGTGCCAGCAGCCTCTCTCAGGGGGATACGCAGTATTTT. Protein sequence: CASSLSQGDTQYF.